This entry lists 8 T cell receptor beta chains sequenced from one sample in a study of beta chain features in type 1 diabetes. The antigens these receptors bind are not known. What was sequenced were expressed TCRB transcripts, since all of the isolated RNA had been reverse transcribed. The table came from immunoSEQ multiplex PCR; TCRdb's copy has only in-frame clones and leaves some out. The sample lists almost 350,000 clones; 7% to 10% were seen once. Study conclusions and caveats: Significant though moderate, a shortening of TCRB CDR3s appeared in all four CD4+ subsets of Type 1 diabetes patients.

The source material was central memory CD4+ T cells from blood. Every receptor here comes from a man in his thirties or forties with type 1 diabetes.

The sample holds a few counts of this clone. The chain joins TRBV11-2 to TRBJ2-1; D uncertain. Between the trimmed V and J ends, which lost 5 bases and 4 bases, there was a span of 15 bases. Per germline, CDR1 SGHAT and CDR2 FQNNGV. The CDR3 totals 15 residues. The CDR3 DNA is TGTGCCAGCAGCCCTTCGTCCGGGCGGTACAATGAGCAGTTCTTC. Protein: CASSPSSGRYNEQFF.

Only a few counts were recorded for this clone. The chain links TRBV7-2 to TRBJ1-5; D is unclear. Trimming cost V 0 bases and J 7 bases, with 7 bases left between them. This CDR3 spans 13 amino acids. Germline V gene lookup returns CDR1 SGHTA and CDR2 FQGNSA. The CDR3 is CASSLAYGQPQHF. In nucleotides, the CDR3 is TGTGCCAGCAGCTTAGCTTACGGGCAGCCCCAGCATTTT.

This clone was observed a few times. The chain carries TRBV18 and TRBJ2-7; TRBD1 agrees at 7 bases. With 6 bases clipped from V and 5 bases from J, the junction kept 10 bases outside the gene matches. Germline assignment: CDR1 KGHSH and CDR2 LQKENI. The CDR3 is 14 amino acids. CDR3 in amino acids: CASSDTTGANEQYF. CDR3 nucleotides: TGTGCCAGCTCCGACACTACAGGGGCGAACGAGCAGTACTTC. The full variable domain, its missing parts supplied by reference TRBV18 and TRBJ2-7, is NAGVMQNPRHLVRRRGQEARLRCSPMKGHSHVYWYRQLPEEGLKFMVYLQKENIIDESGMPKERFSAEFPKEGPSILRIQQVVRGDSAAYFCASSDTTGANEQYFGPGTRLTVT.

This clone was detected only a few times. The chain combines TRBV10-3 with TRBJ2-3, with 7 bases lining up with TRBD2. J was trimmed by 4 bases and V by 7 bases; bases with no gene match: 17. Looked up from germline, CDR1 is ENHRY and CDR2 is SYGVKD. There are 17 residues in the CDR3. CDR3 sequence: CAITPGPGRGKADTQYF. In nucleotides, the CDR3 is TGTGCCATCACCCCCGGACCAGGGCGGGGGAAGGCAGATACGCAGTATTTT.

This clone turned up a few times. The chain couples TRBV5-1 to TRBJ1-2; D unclear. This CDR3 comprises 13 residues. In germline, CDR1 is SGHRS, CDR2 YFSETQ. V lost 7 bases to trimming and J lost 6 bases, with 16 bases between them. The CDR3 DNA reads as TGCGCCAGCCAAGCAACTTCCGAGGATGGCTACACCTTC. It is translated as CASQATSEDGYTF.

The chain joins TRBV7-9 to TRBJ2-1, with 9 nucleotides matching TRBD2. The germline V gene has CDR1 SEHNR and CDR2 FQNEAQ (reference sequence). The CDR3 runs 16 residues. Trimming at V came to 1 base and at J to 1 base, leaving 2 bases not matched to a gene. In DNA, the CDR3 is TGTGCCAGCAGCTTAGGGCTAGCGGGGTCCTACAATGAGCAGTTCTTC. It specifies CASSLGLAGSYNEQFF.

This clone was seen a few times. At the DNA level, this CDR3 is encoded by other sequences in the same sample as well. The chain carries TRBV18 and TRBJ2-7; 7 nucleotides match TRBD1. Trimming took 0 bases from V and 7 from J; bases not matched to a gene: 3. Germline loops: CDR1 KGHSH, CDR2 LQKENI. There are 13 residues in the CDR3. CDR3 in amino acids: CASSPPTGSEQYF. The CDR3 region has the DNA TGTGCCAGCTCACCACCGACAGGGAGTGAGCAGTACTTC.

The CDR3 DNA sequence: TGCGCCAGCAGTCAATACCTGCCGCGGGGGGGCAATGTCTCCGGGGAGCTGTTTTTT. Its protein is CASSQYLPRGGNVSGELFF. The rearrangement links TRBV23-1 to TRBJ2-2; 9 positions agree with TRBD2. TRBV23-1 falls under the ORF class, with uncertain function. CDR3 length equals 19 residues. V was pared by 1 base and J by 6 bases, with 15 bases of the junction left unmatched.